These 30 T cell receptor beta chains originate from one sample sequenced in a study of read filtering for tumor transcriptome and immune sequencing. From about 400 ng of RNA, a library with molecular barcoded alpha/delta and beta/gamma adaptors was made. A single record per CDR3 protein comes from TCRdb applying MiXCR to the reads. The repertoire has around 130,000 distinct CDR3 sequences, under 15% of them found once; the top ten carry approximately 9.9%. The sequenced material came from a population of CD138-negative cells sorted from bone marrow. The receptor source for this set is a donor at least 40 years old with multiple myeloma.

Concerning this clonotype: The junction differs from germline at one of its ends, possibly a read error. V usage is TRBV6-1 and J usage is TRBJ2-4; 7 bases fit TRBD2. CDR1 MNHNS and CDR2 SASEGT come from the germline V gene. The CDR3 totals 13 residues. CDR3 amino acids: CAGRLAPKNIQHF. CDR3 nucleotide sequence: TGTGCCGGCAGACTAGCTCCCAAAAACATTCAGCACTTC.

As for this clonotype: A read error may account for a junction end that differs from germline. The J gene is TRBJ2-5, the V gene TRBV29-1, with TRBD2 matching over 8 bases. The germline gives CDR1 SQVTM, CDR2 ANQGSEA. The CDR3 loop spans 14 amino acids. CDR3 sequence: CGVTLAGGRETQHF. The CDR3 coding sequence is TGCGGCGTCACGCTCGCGGGGGGAAGAGAGACCCAGCACTTC.

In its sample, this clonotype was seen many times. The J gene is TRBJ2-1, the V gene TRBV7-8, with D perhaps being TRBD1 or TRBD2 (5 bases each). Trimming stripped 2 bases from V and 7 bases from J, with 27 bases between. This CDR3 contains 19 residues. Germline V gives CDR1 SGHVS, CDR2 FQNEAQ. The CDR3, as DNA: TGTGCCAGCAGCTTATATGCCCCGTTTTTTGCAACAGGCGGGAATGAGCAGTTCTTC. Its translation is CASSLYAPFFATGGNEQFF.

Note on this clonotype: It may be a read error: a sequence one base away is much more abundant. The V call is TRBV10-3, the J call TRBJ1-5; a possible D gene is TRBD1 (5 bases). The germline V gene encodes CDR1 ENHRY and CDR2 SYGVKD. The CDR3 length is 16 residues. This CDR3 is CAIGESRQGGPRPQHF. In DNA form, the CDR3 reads TGTGCCATCGGTGAGTCTAGGCAGGGAGGGCCAAGGCCCCAGCATTTT.

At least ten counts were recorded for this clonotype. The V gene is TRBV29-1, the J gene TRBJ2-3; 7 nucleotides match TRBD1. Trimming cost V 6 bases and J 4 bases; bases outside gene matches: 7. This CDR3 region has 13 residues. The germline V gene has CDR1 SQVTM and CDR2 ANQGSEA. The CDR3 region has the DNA TGCAGCGTCTCGTCAGGGGGTGCAGATACGCAGTATTTT. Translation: CSVSSGGADTQYF.

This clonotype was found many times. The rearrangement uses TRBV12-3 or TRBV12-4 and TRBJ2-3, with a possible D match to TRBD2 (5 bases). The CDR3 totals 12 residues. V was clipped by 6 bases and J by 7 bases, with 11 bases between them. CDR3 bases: TGTGCCAGCAGCCAATTCGGGAATACGCAGTATTTT. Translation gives CASSQFGNTQYF.

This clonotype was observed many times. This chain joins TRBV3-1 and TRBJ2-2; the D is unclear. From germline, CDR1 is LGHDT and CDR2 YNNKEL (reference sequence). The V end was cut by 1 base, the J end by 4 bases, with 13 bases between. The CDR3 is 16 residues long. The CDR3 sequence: CASSQGALTPTGELFF. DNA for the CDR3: TGTGCCAGCAGCCAAGGAGCCCTAACCCCCACCGGGGAGCTGTTTTTT. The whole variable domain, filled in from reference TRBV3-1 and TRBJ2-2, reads DTAVSQTPKYLVTQMGNDKSIKCEQNLGHDTMYWYKQDSKKFLKIMFSYNNKELIINETVPNRFSPKSPDKAHLNLHINSLELGDSAVYFCASSQGALTPTGELFFGEGSRLTVL.

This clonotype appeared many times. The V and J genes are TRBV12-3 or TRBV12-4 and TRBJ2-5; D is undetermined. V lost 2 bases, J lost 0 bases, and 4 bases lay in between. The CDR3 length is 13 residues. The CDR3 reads CASSLLHQETQYF. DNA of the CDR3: TGTGCCAGCAGTTTACTCCACCAAGAGACCCAGTACTTC.

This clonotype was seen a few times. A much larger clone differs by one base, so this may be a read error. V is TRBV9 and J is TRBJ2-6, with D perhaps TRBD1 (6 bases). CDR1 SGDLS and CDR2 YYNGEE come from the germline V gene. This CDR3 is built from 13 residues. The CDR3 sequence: CASSVVGANVPTF. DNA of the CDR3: TGTGCCAGCAGCGTAGTGGGGGCCAACGTCCCGACTTTC.

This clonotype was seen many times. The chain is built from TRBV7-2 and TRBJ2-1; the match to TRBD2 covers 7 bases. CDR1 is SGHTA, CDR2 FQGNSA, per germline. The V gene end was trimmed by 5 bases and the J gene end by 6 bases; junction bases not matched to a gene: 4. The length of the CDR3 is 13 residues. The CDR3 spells CASSPWTSNEQFF. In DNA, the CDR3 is TGTGCCAGCAGCCCGTGGACTAGCAATGAGCAGTTCTTC.

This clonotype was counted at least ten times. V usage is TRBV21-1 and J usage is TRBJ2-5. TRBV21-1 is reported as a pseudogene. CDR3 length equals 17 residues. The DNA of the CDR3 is TGTGCCAGCAGCCACATTAAAGGGTCCGACTACCAAGAGACCCAGTACTTC. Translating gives CASSHIKGSDYQETQYF.

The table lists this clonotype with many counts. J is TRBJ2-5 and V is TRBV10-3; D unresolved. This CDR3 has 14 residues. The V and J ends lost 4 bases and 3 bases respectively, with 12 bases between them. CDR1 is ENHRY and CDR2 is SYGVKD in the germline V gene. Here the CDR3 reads CAISAGRTEETQYF. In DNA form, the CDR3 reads TGTGCCATCAGTGCCGGACGGACCGAAGAGACCCAGTACTTC.

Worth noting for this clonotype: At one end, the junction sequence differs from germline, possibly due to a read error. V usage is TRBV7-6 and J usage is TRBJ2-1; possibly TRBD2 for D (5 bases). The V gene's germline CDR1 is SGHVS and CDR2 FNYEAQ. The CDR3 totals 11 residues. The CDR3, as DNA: TGTGCTAGCAGCAACGGGGAAGAGCAGTTCTTC. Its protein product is CASSNGEEQFF.

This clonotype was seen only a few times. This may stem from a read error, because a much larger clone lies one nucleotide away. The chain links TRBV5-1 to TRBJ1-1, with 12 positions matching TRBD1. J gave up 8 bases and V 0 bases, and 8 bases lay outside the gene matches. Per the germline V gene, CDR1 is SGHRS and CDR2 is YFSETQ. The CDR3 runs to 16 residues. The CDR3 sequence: CASSLVVGTGGVEAFF. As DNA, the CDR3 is TGCGCCAGCAGCTTGGTAGTGGGGACAGGGGGCGTGGAAGCTTTCTTT.

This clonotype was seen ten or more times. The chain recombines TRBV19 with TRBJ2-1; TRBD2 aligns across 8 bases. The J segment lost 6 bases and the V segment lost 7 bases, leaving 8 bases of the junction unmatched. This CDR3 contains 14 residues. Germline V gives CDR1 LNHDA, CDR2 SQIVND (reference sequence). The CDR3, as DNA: TGTGCCAGTAATCCGGGACTAGGGTTCAATGAGCAGTTCTTC. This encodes CASNPGLGFNEQFF.

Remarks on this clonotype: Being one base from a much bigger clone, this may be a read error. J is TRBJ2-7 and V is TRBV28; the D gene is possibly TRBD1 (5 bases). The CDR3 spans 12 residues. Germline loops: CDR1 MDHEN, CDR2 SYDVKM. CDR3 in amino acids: CASSRDTGLQGF. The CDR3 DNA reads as TGTGCCAGCAGCAGAGACACAGGCCTCCAGGGATTC.

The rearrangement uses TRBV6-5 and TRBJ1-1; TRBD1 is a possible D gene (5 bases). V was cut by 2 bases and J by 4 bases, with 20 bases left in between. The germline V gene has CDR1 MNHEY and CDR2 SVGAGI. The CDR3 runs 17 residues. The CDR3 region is CASSYLAGGDLSTEAFF. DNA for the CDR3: TGTGCCAGCAGTTACCTGGCGGGGGGGGACCTGAGCACTGAAGCTTTCTTT.

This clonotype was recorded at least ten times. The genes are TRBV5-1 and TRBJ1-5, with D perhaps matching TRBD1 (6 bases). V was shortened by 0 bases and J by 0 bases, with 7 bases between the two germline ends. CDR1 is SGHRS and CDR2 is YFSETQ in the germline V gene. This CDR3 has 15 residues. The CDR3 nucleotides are TGCGCCAGCAGCTTGGAGGACAGTAGCAATCAGCCCCAGCATTTT. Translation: CASSLEDSSNQPQHF.

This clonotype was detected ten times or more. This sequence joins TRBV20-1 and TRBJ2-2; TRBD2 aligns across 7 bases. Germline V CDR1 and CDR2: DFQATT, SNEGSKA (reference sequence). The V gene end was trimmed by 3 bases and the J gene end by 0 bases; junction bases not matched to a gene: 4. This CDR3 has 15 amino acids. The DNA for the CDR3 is TGCAGTGCTAGGGGGGGAGGGCCGAACACCGGGGAGCTGTTTTTT. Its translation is CSARGGGPNTGELFF.

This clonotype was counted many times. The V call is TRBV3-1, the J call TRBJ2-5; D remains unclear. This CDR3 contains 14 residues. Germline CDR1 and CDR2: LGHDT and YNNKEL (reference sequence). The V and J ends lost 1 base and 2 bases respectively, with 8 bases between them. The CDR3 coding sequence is TGTGCCAGCAGCCAAGCGCGACCACAAGAGACCCAGTACTTC. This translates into CASSQARPQETQYF.

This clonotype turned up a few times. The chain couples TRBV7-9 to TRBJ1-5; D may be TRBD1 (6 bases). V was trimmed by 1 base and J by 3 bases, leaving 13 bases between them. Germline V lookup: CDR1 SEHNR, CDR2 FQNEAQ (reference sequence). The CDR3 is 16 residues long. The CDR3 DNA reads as TGTGCCAGCAGCTTAGGTCGGGCAGGGGACAATCAGCCCCAGCATTTT. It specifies CASSLGRAGDNQPQHF. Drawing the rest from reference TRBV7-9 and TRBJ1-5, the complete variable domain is DTGVSQNPRHKITKRGQNVTFRCDPISEHNRLYWYRQTLGQGPEFLTYFQNEAQLEKSRLLSDRFSAERPKGSFSTLEIQRTEQGDSAMYLCASSLGRAGDNQPQHFGDGTRLSIL.

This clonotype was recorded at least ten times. The CDR3 nucleotides read TGCGCCAGCAGCTTGGGTGTCCAATCCCAATACAATGAGCAGTTCTTC. Translated: CASSLGVQSQYNEQFF. The chain joins TRBV5-1 to TRBJ2-1; no clear D gene. Germline V lookup: CDR1 SGHRS, CDR2 YFSETQ. Between the trimmed V and J ends, which lost 0 bases and 4 bases, there was a span of 14 bases. The CDR3 spans 16 residues.

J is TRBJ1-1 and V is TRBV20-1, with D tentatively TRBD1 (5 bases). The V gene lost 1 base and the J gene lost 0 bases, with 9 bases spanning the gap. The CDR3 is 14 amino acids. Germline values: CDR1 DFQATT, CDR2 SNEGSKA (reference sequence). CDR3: CSARGQTMNTEAFF. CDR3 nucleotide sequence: TGCAGTGCTAGAGGACAGACGATGAACACTGAAGCTTTCTTT.

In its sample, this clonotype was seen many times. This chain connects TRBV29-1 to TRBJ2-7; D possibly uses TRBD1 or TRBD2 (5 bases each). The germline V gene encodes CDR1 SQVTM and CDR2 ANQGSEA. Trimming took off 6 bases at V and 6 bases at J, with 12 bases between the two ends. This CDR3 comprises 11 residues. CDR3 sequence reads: CSVPGTVEQYF. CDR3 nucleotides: TGCAGCGTCCCCGGGACGGTCGAGCAGTACTTC.

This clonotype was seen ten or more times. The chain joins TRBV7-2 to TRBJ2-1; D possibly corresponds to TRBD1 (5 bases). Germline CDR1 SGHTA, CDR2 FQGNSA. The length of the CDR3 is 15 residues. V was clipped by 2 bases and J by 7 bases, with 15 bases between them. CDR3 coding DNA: TGTGCCAGCAGCTTACAGGGCTCCCCTTTGAATGAGCAGTTCTTC. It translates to CASSLQGSPLNEQFF.

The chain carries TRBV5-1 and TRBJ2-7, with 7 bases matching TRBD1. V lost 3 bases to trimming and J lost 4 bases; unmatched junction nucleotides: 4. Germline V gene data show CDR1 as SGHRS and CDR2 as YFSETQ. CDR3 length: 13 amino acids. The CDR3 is CASSWDSLYEQYF. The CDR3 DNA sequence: TGCGCCAGCAGCTGGGACAGTTTGTACGAGCAGTACTTC.

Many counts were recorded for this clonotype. The CDR3 nucleotides read TGTGCCACCAGCAGAGGAGCGGGTGTGGGCCAAGAGACCCAGTACTTC. Translation: CATSRGAGVGQETQYF. The gene calls are TRBV15 and TRBJ2-5; the D gene is possibly TRBD2 (6 bases). Germline values: CDR1 LNHNV, CDR2 YYDKDF (reference sequence). V was shortened by 1 base and J by 1 base, with 13 bases between the two germline ends. This CDR3 contains 16 residues.

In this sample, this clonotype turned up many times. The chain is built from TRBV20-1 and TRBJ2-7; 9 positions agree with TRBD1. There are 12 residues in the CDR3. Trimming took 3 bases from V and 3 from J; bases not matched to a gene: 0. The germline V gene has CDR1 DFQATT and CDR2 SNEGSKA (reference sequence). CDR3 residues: CSARDRGYEQYF. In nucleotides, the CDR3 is TGCAGTGCTAGGGACAGGGGCTACGAGCAGTACTTC.

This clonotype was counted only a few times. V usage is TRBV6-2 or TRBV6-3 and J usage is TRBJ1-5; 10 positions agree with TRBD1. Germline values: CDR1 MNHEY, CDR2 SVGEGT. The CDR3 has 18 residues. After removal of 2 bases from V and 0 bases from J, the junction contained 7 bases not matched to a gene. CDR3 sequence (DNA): TGTGCCAGCAGTTACATGCTCGACAGGGGGCATAGCAATCAGCCCCAGCATTTT. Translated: CASSYMLDRGHSNQPQHF.

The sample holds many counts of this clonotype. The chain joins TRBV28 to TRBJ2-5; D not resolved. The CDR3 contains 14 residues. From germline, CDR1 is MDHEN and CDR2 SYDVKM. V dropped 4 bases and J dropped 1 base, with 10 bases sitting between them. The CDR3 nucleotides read TGTGCCAGCAGTTCCCGGCTGGCCCAAGAGACCCAGTACTTC. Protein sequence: CASSSRLAQETQYF.